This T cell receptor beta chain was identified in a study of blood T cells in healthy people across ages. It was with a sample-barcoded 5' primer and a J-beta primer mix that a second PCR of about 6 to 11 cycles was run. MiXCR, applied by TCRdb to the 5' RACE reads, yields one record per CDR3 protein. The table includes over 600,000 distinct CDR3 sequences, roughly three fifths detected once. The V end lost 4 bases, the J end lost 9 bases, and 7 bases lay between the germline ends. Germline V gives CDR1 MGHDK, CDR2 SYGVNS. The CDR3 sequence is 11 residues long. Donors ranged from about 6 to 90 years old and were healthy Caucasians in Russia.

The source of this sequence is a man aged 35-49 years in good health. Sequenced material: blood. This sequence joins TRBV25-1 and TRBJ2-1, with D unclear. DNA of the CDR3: TGTGCCAGCAGTGCAGTGACTGAGCAGTTCTTC. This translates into CASSAVTEQFF.